The 14 T cell receptor beta chains below were found in one sample sequenced in a study of radiotherapy plus CTLA-4 blockade in lung cancer. The assay was immunoSEQ multiplex PCR, and TCRdb's table has in-frame clones only and misses some. Of around 90,000 clones listed, around four fifths are singletons. The material sequenced was peripheral blood, taken from a patient treated with radiotherapy plus ipilimumab. The receptors here all came from a human donor with non-small cell lung cancer who had stable disease on radiotherapy plus ipilimumab.

The gene calls are TRBV27 and TRBJ1-5; 7 nucleotides agree with TRBD1. Per the germline V gene, CDR1 is MNHEY and CDR2 is SMNVEV (reference sequence). With V trimmed by 6 bases and J by 4 bases, 6 bases remained unmatched. CDR3 size: 14 residues. CDR3 residues: CASSTATGNQPQHF. As DNA, the CDR3 is TGTGCCAGCAGCACCGCGACAGGGAATCAGCCCCAGCATTTT.

The chain joins TRBV7-9 to TRBJ2-1; tentative D call: TRBD2 (6 bases). The CDR3 contains 15 residues. Germline V gives CDR1 SEHNR, CDR2 FQNEAQ (reference sequence). With 6 bases removed from V and 2 bases from J, the gap between germline ends came to 14 bases. CDR3 sequence (DNA): TGTGCCAGCAGATTTGACGGAGGGCCCTACAATGAGCAGTTCTTC. Its translation is CASRFDGGPYNEQFF.

The V gene is TRBV7-9, the J gene TRBJ1-3; D is unclear. The CDR3 extends over 16 amino acids. Between the trimmed V and J ends, which lost 4 bases and 0 bases, there was a span of 13 bases. Germline V lookup: CDR1 SEHNR, CDR2 FQNEAQ (reference sequence). CDR3 bases: TGTGCCAGCAGCTCCCGCGACACTTTCTCTGGAAACACCATATATTTT. It specifies CASSSRDTFSGNTIYF.

This clone was seen once. This chain links TRBV6-1 with TRBJ1-5, with a tentative D call TRBD1 (5 bases). The CDR3 loop spans 15 amino acids. V shed 5 bases and J shed 0 bases, with 11 bases lying between them. The germline gives CDR1 MNHNS, CDR2 SASEGT. This CDR3 reads CASSHQGVSNQPQHF. The CDR3 DNA reads as TGTGCCAGCAGTCATCAGGGAGTTAGCAATCAGCCCCAGCATTTT.

The rearrangement links TRBV11-2 to TRBJ2-1, with TRBD1 identical over 7 bases. The CDR3 runs 14 residues. Unmatched junction bases numbered 4, after V lost 6 bases and J lost 2 bases. In germline, CDR1 is SGHAT, CDR2 FQNNGV. CDR3 nucleotide sequence: TGTGCCAGCAGTCGACAGGGAACCTACAATGAGCAGTTCTTC. Translating it yields CASSRQGTYNEQFF.

The V call is TRBV11-2, the J call TRBJ2-5; no firm D call. Germline V gives CDR1 SGHAT, CDR2 FQNNGV. There are 14 residues in the CDR3. V was pared by 2 bases and J by 2 bases, with 9 bases between. CDR3 residues: CASSLQGPQETQYF. The CDR3 DNA is TGTGCCAGCAGCTTACAAGGTCCGCAAGAGACCCAGTACTTC. The full variable domain, rest sourced from reference TRBV11-2 and TRBJ2-5, is EAGVAQSPRYKIIEKRQSVAFWCNPISGHATLYWYQQILGQGPKLLIQFQNNGVVDDSQLPKDRFSAERLKGVDSTLKIQPAKLEDSAVYLCASSLQGPQETQYFGPGTRLLVL.

The rearrangement links TRBV19 to TRBJ2-7, with TRBD1 matching over 7 bases. This CDR3 region has 15 residues. Germline loops: CDR1 LNHDA, CDR2 SQIVND (reference sequence). Losses at the gene ends were 4 bases for V and 3 bases for J; bases not matched to a gene: 9. The CDR3 here is CASSTQTGIYYEQYF. The CDR3 DNA reads as TGTGCCAGTAGTACACAGACAGGGATATACTACGAGCAGTACTTC.

V gene TRBV11-2 combines with J gene TRBJ2-1; D uncertain. The CDR3 extends over 11 amino acids. V lost 2 bases and J lost 10, with 6 bases in between. Germline V CDR1 and CDR2: SGHAT, FQNNGV. CDR3 sequence reads: CASSLLAEQFF. In nucleotides, the CDR3 is TGTGCCAGCAGCTTACTTGCCGAGCAGTTCTTC.

Remarks on this clone: Other DNA sequences in this sample translate to the same CDR3. The CDR3 DNA sequence: TGTGCCAGCAGCTTAAGCCAGAACACTGAAGCTTTCTTT. It encodes CASSLSQNTEAFF. V is TRBV7-3 and J is TRBJ1-1; D unclear. The V gene lost 1 base and the J gene lost 1 base, with 4 bases spanning the gap. Germline values: CDR1 SGHTA, CDR2 FQGTGA. The CDR3 has 13 residues.

This clone occurred a few times. This chain uses TRBV11-2 with TRBJ1-2, with D uncertain. The V gene's germline CDR1 is SGHAT and CDR2 FQNNGV. There are 11 residues in the CDR3. Trimming pared 5 bases from V and 7 bases from J, leaving 8 bases between. In nucleotides, the CDR3 is TGTGCCAGCAGCCGAAGGGCTGGCTACACCTTC. Its translation: CASSRRAGYTF.

The chain couples TRBV19 to TRBJ2-7, with 7 bases lining up with TRBD2. The CDR3 loop spans 14 amino acids. The germline CDR1 and CDR2 sequences are LNHDA and SQIVND (reference sequence). Unmatched junction bases numbered 7, after V lost 3 bases and J lost 5 bases. The CDR3, as DNA: TGTGCCAGTAGTATTGCGTTTCGGGGGGACGAGCAGTACTTC. Protein product: CASSIAFRGDEQYF.

About this clone itself: Additional DNA sequences in this sample encode the identical CDR3. The genes are TRBV19 and TRBJ1-6; 8 bases are a match to TRBD1. After removal of 2 bases from V and 7 bases from J, the junction contained 1 base not matched to a gene. From germline, CDR1 is LNHDA and CDR2 SQIVND (reference sequence). The CDR3 covers 14 residues. As DNA, the CDR3 is TGTGCCAGTAGTATACAGGGGGCAAATTCACCCCTCCACTTT. This gives the protein CASSIQGANSPLHF.

This chain links TRBV5-1 with TRBJ1-1, with D maybe TRBD1 (5 bases). Germline V CDR1 and CDR2: SGHRS, YFSETQ. The CDR3 length is 16 residues. V lost 4 bases and J lost 1, with 17 bases in between. In DNA form, the CDR3 reads TGCGCCAGCAGCCCGGGGGGAAGGACTCCGAACACTGAAGCTTTCTTT. Its translation: CASSPGGRTPNTEAFF.

J is TRBJ2-7 and V is TRBV18, with D tentatively TRBD1 (6 bases). Trimming pared 5 bases from V and 6 bases from J, leaving 11 bases between. This CDR3 is 12 amino acids long. Germline V CDR1 and CDR2: KGHSH, LQKENI. DNA of the CDR3: TGTGCCAGCTCAACAGACAGGTTCGAGCAGTACTTC. Amino acid sequence: CASSTDRFEQYF.